This T cell receptor (beta chain) was identified during a study of blood T cell repertoires in COVID-19. Looking at the study overall: Material from acute and convalescent COVID-19 was sourced from the United States, Italy and Spain. Nucleic acid was either cDNA or gDNA, and it came from T cells, B-cell-depleted T cells, or PBMCs.

As handled by the study authors: From reference gene primer amplification, estimates of nucleated cell counts were derived. Here immunoSEQ multiplex PCR was the method, and the copy in TCRdb shows in-frame clones only, minus some. That table gives V, J and clone size, and the DNA gave D and trimming. The profile shows roughly 100,000 clones, around 80% of them singletons. Trimming stripped 9 bases from V and 8 bases from J, with 14 bases between. Germline V gene lookup returns CDR1 LNHDA and CDR2 SQIVND (reference sequence). The length of the CDR3 is 12 residues. Sequencing was carried out using peripheral blood. This chain links TRBV19 with TRBJ2-1; a weak D match, TRBD2 (6 bases). The origin of this receptor is a woman at least 80 years old with acute or convalescent COVID-19. The CDR3, as DNA: TGTGCCAGCCGGGGTAGGGAGGATGAGCAGTTCTTC. Translating gives CASRGREDEQFF.